This T cell receptor beta chain was identified during a study of T cells in localized non-small cell lung cancer. Study results and caveats: Since sequencing was restricted to only one region of the tumor, intratumor heterogeneity remains a possibility. Patients showing higher blood T cell density tended to see longer overall survival. T cell clonality was highest in uninvolved adjacent lung, above tumor.

Germline V gene data show CDR1 as LNHNV and CDR2 as YYDKDF (reference sequence). The CDR3 totals 16 residues. V lost 5 bases, J lost 2 bases, and 10 bases stayed unmatched. The assay was immunoSEQ multiplex PCR, and TCRdb's table has in-frame clones only and misses some. The sample shows about 33,000 clones, about nine tenths of them seen only once. With regard to this clone: Its antigen is unknown.

This sample comprised peripheral blood, obtained before any cancer treatment. This TCR derives from a male donor at least 60 years old with stage III lung adenocarcinoma. V usage is TRBV15 and J usage is TRBJ2-7; 9 nucleotides match TRBD1. DNA for the CDR3: TGTGCCACCAGCGGAGCGGGGCGACAGGGGGCCTACGAGCAGTACTTC. Translation: CATSGAGRQGAYEQYF.